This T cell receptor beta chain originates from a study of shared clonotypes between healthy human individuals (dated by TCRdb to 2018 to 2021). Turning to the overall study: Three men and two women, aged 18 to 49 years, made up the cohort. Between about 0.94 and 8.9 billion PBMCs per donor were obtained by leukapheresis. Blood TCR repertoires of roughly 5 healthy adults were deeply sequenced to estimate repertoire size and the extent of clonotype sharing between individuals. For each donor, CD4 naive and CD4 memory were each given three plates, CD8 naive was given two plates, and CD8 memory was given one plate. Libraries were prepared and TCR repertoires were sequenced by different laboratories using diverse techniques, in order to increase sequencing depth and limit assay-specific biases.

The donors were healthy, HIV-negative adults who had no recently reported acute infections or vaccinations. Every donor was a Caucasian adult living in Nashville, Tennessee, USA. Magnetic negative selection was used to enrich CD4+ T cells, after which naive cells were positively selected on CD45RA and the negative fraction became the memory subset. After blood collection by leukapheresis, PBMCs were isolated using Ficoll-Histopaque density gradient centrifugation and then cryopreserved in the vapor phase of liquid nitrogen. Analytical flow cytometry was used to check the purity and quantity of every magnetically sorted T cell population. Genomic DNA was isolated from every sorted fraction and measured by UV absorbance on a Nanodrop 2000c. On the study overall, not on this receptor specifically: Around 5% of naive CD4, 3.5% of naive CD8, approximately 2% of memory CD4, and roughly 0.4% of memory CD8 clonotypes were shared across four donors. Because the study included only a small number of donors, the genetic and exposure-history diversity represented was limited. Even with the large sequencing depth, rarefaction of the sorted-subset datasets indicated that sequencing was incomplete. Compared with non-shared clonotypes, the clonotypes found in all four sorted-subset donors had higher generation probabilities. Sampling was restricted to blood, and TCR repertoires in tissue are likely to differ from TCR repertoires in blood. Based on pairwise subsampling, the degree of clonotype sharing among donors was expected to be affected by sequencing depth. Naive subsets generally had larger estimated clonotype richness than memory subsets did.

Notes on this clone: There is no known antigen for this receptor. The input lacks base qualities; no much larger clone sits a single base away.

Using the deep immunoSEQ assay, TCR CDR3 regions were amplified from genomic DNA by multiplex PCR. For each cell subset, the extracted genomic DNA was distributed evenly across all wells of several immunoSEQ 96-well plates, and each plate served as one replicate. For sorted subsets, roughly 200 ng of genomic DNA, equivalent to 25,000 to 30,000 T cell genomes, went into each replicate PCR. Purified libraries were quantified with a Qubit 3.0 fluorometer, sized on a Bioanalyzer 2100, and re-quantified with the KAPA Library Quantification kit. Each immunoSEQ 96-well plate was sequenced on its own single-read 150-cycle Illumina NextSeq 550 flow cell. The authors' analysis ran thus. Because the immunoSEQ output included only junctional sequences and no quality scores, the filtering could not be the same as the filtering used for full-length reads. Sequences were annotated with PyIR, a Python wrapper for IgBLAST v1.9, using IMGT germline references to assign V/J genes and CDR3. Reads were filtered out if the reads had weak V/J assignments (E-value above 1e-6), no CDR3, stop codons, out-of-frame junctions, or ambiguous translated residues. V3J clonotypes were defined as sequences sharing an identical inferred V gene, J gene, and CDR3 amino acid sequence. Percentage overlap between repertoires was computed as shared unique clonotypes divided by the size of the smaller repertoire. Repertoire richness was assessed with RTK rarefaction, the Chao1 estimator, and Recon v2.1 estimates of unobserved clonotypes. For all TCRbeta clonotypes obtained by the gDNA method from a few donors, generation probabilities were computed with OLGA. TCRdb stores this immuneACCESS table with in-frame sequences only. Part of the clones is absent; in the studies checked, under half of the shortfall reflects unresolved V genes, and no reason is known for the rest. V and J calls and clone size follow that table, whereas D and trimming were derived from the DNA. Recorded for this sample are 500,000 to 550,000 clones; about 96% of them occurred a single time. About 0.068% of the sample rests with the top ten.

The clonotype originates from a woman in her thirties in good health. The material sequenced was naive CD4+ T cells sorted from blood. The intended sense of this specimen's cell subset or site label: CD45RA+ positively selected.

In nucleotide form, the sequence is TGTGCCAGCAGTTCCAACGTCGGCAGAGAGAACACTGAAGCTTTCTTT. It codes for CASSSNVGRENTEAFF. The chain joins TRBV27 to TRBJ1-1; the D gene assignment is ambiguous. The CDR3, cysteine through phenylalanine, is 16 amino acids long. The entry retains the CDR3 DNA only, 48 bases that are in frame from base 1. CDR1 and CDR2 (MNHEY, SMNVEV) derive from the germline V gene (reference sequence). V and J are truncated by 4 bases and 1 base respectively, leaving an intervening sequence of 16 bases.